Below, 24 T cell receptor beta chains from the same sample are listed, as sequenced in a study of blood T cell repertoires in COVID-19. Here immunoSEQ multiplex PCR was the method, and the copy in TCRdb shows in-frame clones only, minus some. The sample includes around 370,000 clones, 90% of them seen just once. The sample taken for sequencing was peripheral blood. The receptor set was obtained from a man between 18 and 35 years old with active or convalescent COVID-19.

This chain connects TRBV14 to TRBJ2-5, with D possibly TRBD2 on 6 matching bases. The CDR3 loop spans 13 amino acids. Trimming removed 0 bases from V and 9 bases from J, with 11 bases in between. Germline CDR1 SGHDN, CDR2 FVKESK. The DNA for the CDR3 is TGTGCCAGCAGCCAAGATCGGGGGATGGCCCAGTACTTC. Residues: CASSQDRGMAQYF.

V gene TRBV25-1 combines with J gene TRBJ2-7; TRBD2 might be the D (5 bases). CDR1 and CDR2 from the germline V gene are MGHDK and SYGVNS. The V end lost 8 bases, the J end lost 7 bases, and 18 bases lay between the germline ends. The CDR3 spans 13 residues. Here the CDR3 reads CASGLTRRGEQYF. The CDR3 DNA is TGTGCCAGCGGACTGACGAGGCGTGGGGAGCAGTACTTC.

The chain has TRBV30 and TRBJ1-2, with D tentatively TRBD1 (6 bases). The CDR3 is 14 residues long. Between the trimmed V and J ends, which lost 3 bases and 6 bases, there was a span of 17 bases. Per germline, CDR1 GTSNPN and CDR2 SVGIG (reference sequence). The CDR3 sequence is CAWSPTDSFHGYTF. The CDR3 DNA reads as TGTGCCTGGAGCCCGACGGACAGTTTTCATGGCTACACCTTC.

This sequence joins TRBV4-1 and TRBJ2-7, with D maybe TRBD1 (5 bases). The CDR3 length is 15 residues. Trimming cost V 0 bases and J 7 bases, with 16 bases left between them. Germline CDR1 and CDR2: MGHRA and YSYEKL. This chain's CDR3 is CASSQDPTERGEQYF. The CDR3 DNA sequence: TGCGCCAGCAGCCAAGATCCAACAGAAAGGGGAGAGCAGTACTTC.

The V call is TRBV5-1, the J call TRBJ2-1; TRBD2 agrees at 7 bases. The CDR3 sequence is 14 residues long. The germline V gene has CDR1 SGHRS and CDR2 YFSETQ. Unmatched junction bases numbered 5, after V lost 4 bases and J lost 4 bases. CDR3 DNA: TGCGCCAGCAGCGAAGTTAGCGGGTACAATGAGCAGTTCTTC. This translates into CASSEVSGYNEQFF.

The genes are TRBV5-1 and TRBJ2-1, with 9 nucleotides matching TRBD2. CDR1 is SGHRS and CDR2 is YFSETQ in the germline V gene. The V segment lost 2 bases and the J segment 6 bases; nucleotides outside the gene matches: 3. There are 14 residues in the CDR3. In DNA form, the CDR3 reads TGCGCCAGCAGCTTCATTAGCGGGAGCAATGAGCAGTTCTTC. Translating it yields CASSFISGSNEQFF. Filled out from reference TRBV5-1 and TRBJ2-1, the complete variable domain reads KAGVTQTPRYLIKTRGQQVTLSCSPISGHRSVSWYQQTPGQGLQFLFEYFSETQRNKGNFPGRFSGRQFSNSRSEMNVSTLELGDSALYLCASSFISGSNEQFFGPGTRLTVL.

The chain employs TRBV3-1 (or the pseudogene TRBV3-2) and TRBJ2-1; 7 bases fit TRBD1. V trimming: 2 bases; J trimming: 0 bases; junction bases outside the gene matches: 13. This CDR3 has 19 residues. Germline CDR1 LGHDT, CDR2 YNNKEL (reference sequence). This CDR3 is CASSQFYRGRSSSYNEQFF. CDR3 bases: TGTGCCAGCAGCCAATTTTACAGGGGCCGATCGAGCTCCTACAATGAGCAGTTCTTC.

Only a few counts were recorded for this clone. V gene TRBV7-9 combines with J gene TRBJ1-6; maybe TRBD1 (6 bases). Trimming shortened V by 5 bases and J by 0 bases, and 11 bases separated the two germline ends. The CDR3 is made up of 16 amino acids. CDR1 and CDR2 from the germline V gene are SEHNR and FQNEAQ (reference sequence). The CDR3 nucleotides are TGTGCCAGCAGCCGCAGGGGAAGCTCCTATAATTCACCCCTCCACTTT. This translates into CASSRRGSSYNSPLHF.

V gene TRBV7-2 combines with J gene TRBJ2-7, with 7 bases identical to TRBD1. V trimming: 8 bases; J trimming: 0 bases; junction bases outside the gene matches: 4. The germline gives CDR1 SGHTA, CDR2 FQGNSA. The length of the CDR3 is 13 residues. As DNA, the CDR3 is TGTGCCAGCGGATGGGACAGCTCCTACGAGCAGTACTTC. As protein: CASGWDSSYEQYF.

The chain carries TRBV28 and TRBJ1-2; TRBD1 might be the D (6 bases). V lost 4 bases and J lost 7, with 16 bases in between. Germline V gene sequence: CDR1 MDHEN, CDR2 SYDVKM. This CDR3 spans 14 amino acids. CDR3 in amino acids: CASSSGDIRGGYTF. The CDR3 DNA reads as TGTGCCAGCAGTTCCGGGGACATAAGGGGTGGCTACACCTTC.

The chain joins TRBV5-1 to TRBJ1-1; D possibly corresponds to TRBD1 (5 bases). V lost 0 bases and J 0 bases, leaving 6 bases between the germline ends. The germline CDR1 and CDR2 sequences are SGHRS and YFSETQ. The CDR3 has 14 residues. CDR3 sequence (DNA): TGCGCCAGCAGCTTGGAGACAGTGAACACTGAAGCTTTCTTT. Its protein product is CASSLETVNTEAFF.

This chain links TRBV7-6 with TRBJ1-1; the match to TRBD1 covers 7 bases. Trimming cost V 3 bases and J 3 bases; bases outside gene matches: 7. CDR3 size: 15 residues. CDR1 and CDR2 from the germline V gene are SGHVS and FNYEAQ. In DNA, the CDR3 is TGTGCCAGCAGCTTGGATCCCAGGGGGGACACTGAAGCTTTCTTT. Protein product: CASSLDPRGDTEAFF. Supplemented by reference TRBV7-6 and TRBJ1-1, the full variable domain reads GAGVSQSPRYKVTKRGQDVALRCDPISGHVSLYWYRQALGQGPEFLTYFNYEAQQDKSGLPNDRFSAERPEGSISTLTIQRTEQRDSAMYRCASSLDPRGDTEAFFGQGTRLTVV.

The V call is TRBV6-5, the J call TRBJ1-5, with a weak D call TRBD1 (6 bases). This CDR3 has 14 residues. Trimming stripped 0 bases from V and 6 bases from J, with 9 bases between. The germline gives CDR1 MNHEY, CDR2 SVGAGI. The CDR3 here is CASSYSHRAQPQHF. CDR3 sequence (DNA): TGTGCCAGCAGTTACTCGCACAGGGCTCAGCCCCAGCATTTT.

In nucleotides, the CDR3 is TGTGCCAGCAGTAGAGGGAATGAGCAGTTCTTC. Translating it yields CASSRGNEQFF. V is TRBV6-5 and J is TRBJ2-1; maybe TRBD2 (5 bases). Between the trimmed V and J ends, which lost 5 bases and 7 bases, there was a span of 6 bases. Germline V lookup: CDR1 MNHEY, CDR2 SVGAGI. The CDR3 is made up of 11 amino acids.

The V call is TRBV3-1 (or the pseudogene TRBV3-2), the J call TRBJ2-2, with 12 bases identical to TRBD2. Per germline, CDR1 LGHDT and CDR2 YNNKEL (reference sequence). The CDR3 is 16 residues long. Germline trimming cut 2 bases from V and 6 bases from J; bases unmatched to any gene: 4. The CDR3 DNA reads TGTGCCAGCAGCCAACGACTAGCGGGAGCGGCCGGGGAGCTGTTTTTT. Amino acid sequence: CASSQRLAGAAGELFF.

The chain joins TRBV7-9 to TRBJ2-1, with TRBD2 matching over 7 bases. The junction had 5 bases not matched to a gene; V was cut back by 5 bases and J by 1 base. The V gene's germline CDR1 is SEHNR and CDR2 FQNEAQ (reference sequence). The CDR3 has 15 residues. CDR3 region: CASSPGEGSYNEQFF. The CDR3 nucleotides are TGTGCCAGCAGCCCGGGGGAGGGTTCCTACAATGAGCAGTTCTTC.

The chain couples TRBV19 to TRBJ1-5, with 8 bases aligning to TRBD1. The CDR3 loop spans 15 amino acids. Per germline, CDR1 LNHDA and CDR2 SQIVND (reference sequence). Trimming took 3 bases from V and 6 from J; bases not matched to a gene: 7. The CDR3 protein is CASSIQGAPGQPQHF. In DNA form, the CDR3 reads TGTGCCAGTAGTATCCAGGGGGCGCCGGGTCAGCCCCAGCATTTT.

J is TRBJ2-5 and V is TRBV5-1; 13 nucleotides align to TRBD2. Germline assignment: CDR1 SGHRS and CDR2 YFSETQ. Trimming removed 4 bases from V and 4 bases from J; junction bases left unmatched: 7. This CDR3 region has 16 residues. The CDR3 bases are TGCGCCAGCAGCCCAACGACTAGCGGGGGGTTAGAGACCCAGTACTTC. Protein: CASSPTTSGGLETQYF.

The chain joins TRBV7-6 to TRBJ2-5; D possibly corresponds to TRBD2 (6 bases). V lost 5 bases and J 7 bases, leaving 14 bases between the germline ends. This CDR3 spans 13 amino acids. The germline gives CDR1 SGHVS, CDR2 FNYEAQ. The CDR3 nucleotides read TGTGCCAGCAGCACACGGGAGTCGACGACCCAGTACTTC. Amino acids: CASSTRESTTQYF.

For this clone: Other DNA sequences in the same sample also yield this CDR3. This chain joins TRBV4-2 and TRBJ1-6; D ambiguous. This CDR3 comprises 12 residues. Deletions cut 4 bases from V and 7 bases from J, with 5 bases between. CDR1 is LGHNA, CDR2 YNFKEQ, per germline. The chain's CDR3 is CASSPGNSPLHF. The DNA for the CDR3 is TGTGCCAGCAGCCCGGGAAATTCACCCCTCCACTTT.

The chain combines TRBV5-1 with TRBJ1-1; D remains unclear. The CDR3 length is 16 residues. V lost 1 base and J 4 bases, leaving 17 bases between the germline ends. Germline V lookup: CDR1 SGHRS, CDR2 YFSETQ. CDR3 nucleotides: TGCGCCAGCAGCTTGACCCCGGGAGGGCAAATCACTGAAGCTTTCTTT. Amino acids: CASSLTPGGQITEAFF.

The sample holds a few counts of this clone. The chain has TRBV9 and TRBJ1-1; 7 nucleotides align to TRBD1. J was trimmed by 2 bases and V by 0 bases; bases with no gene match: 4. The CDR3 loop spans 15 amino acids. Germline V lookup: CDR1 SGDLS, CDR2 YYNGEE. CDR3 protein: CASSVVTGVNTEAFF. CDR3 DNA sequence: TGTGCCAGCAGCGTAGTAACAGGGGTTAACACTGAAGCTTTCTTT.

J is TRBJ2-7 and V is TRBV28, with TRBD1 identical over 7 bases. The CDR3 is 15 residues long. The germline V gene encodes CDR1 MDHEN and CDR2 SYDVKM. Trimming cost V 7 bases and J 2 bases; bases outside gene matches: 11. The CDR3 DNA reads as TGTGCCAGCACCTTGCCAGGGACAGCTACCTACGAGCAGTACTTC. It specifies CASTLPGTATYEQYF.

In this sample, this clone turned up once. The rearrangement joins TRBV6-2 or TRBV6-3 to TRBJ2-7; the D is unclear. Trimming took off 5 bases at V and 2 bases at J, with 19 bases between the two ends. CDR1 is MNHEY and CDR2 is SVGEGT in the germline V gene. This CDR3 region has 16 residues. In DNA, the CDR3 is TGTGCCAGCAGTACATGGTTGAGGCGATCCCCCTACGAGCAGTACTTC. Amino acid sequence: CASSTWLRRSPYEQYF.